This passage covers 7 T cell receptor beta chains from one sample sequenced in a study of shared clonotypes between healthy human individuals. Terminally differentiated effector memory CD45RA+ cells were left out of the naive CD8 fraction, which was CD45RO-negative and positively selected for CCR7. Sequenced by immunoSEQ multiplex PCR; TCRdb stores in-frame clones only, minus some. The sample contains millions of clones, about 95% of which appear only once. The specimen sequenced was naive CD8+ T cells sorted from blood. The receptors originated from a man between 18 and 29 years old in good health.

The V gene is TRBV6-1, the J gene TRBJ2-2; D gene unclear. Trimming shortened V by 1 base and J by 0 bases, and 12 bases separated the two germline ends. The germline V gene has CDR1 MNHNS and CDR2 SASEGT. The CDR3 is 17 amino acids. This chain's CDR3 is CASSEVSGLANTGELFF. In DNA form, the CDR3 reads TGTGCCAGCAGTGAAGTATCCGGCCTAGCGAACACCGGGGAGCTGTTTTTT.

To note about this clone: Other nucleotide sequences from this sample produce the same CDR3. V gene TRBV27 combines with J gene TRBJ1-1; TRBD1 is a possible D gene (5 bases). Trimming removed 5 bases from V and 5 bases from J, with 12 bases in between. This CDR3 region has 13 residues. Germline V CDR1 and CDR2: MNHEY, SMNVEV (reference sequence). CDR3: CASSPRGETEAFF. CDR3 bases: TGTGCCAGCAGTCCGCGAGGGGAAACTGAAGCTTTCTTT.

The chain recombines TRBV29-1 with TRBJ2-5, with 10 bases matching TRBD2. Germline CDR1 reads SQVTM; CDR2 reads ANQGSEA. The CDR3 consists of 11 residues. The V segment lost 4 bases and the J segment 11 bases; nucleotides outside the gene matches: 4. The CDR3 nucleotides read TGCAGCGTTGTGACTAGCGGGTTGCAGTACTTC. Translation gives CSVVTSGLQYF.

On this clone itself: The sample has other DNA sequences that encode this CDR3 too. The chain couples TRBV9 to TRBJ2-3; 7 nucleotides align to TRBD2. V was pared by 1 base and J by 0 bases, with 2 bases of the junction left unmatched. The CDR3 is 15 amino acids. The germline V gene encodes CDR1 SGDLS and CDR2 YYNGEE. The CDR3 DNA is TGTGCCAGCAGCGTATGGGGGGGAAGCACAGATACGCAGTATTTT. Translated, it gives CASSVWGGSTDTQYF.

This clone was recorded a few times. V and J are TRBV2 and TRBJ2-6; a possible D gene is TRBD2 (7 bases). From germline, CDR1 is SNHLY and CDR2 FYNNEI. Trimming pared 5 bases from V and 4 bases from J, leaving 18 bases between. This CDR3 comprises 17 residues. Here the CDR3 DNA reads TGTGCCAGCAGTCGCTTATCCGGGGGGCAAGGGGCCAACGTCCTGACTTTC. Residues: CASSRLSGGQGANVLTF.

The rearrangement joins TRBV19 to TRBJ2-7; 11 bases align to TRBD1. The CDR3 covers 16 residues. Germline lookup yields CDR1 LNHDA and CDR2 SQIVND (reference sequence). V lost 4 bases to trimming and J lost 6 bases; unmatched junction nucleotides: 11. The CDR3, as DNA: TGTGCCAGTAGTACCTATGGACAGGGGGCATACTCCGAGCAGTACTTC. This encodes CASSTYGQGAYSEQYF. Full variable domain (missing parts from reference TRBV19 and TRBJ2-7): DGGITQSPKYLFRKEGQNVTLSCEQNLNHDAMYWYRQDPGQGLRLIYYSQIVNDFQKGDIAEGYSVSREKKESFPLTVTSAQKNPTAFYLCASSTYGQGAYSEQYFGPGTRLTVT.

The chain combines TRBV19 with TRBJ2-7; 13 nucleotides align to TRBD2. Germline loops: CDR1 LNHDA, CDR2 SQIVND (reference sequence). V lost 3 bases to trimming and J lost 4 bases; unmatched junction nucleotides: 3. CDR3 length: 15 residues. CDR3 amino acids: CASSIGTSGIYEQYF. In DNA form, the CDR3 reads TGTGCCAGTAGTATCGGGACTAGCGGGATTTACGAGCAGTACTTC.